This TCR beta chain was recorded in a study of blood T cell repertoires in COVID-19. Recovered status in Cohort 3 required two negative PCRs, clearance, or symptom resolution. Germline-derived CDR1 and CDR2 are SNHLY and FYNNEI. With 5 bases clipped from V and 0 bases from J, the junction kept 12 bases outside the gene matches. This CDR3 contains 17 residues. This clone was seen a handful of times. Sequenced by immunoSEQ multiplex PCR; TCRdb stores in-frame clones only, minus some. Of around 190,000 clones in the sample, over 75% are singletons; the top ten hold roughly 9%. The V and J genes are TRBV2 and TRBJ1-1; 7 bases map to TRBD1. The specimen was PBMCs or T cells enriched from blood (not recorded which). This clonotype was obtained from a woman between 18 and 29 years old who had recovered from COVID-19. The DNA of the CDR3 is TGTGCCAGCAGTACCGGGACAGTAAGACTGATGAACACTGAAGCTTTCTTT. Translated, it gives CASSTGTVRLMNTEAFF. The full variable domain, rest sourced from reference TRBV2 and TRBJ1-1, is EPEVTQTPSHQVTQMGQEVILRCVPISNHLYFYWYRQILGQKVEFLVSFYNNEISEKSEIFDDQFSVERPDGSNFTLKIRSTKLEDSAMYFCASSTGTVRLMNTEAFFGQGTRLTVV.